The 26 T cell receptor beta chains presented below share a single source sample, sequenced in a study of T-cell memory formation after mild COVID-19. TCRdb re-derived calls from the 5' RACE reads in MiXCR, one entry per CDR3 protein. The sample contains about 200,000 distinct CDR3 sequences, about 9.2% of which appear only once. Specimen: PBMCs or a T cell subset sorted from them (not recorded which). Every receptor here comes from a man between 18 and 29 years old who had mild COVID-19 (a few samples of this study predate the infection). Cell type and time point are not known.

The rearrangement links TRBV7-8 to TRBJ2-5; 7 nucleotides line up with TRBD1. V was clipped by 5 bases and J by 2 bases; unmatched bases: 5. Germline CDR1 SGHVS, CDR2 FQNEAQ. This CDR3 spans 14 amino acids. In DNA, the CDR3 is TGTGCCAGCAGCACAGGGACAGTTCAAGAGACCCAGTACTTC. Translated: CASSTGTVQETQYF. Based on the CDR3 plus reference TRBV7-8 and TRBJ2-5, the full variable domain is GAGVSQSPRYKVAKRGQDVALRCDPISGHVSLFWYQQALGQGPEFLTYFQNEAQLDKSGLPSDRFFAERPEGSVSTLKIQRTQQEDSAVYLCASSTGTVQETQYFGPGTRLLVL.

V is TRBV18 and J is TRBJ2-1, with 9 bases aligning to TRBD2. Germline V gene data show CDR1 as KGHSH and CDR2 as LQKENI. The CDR3 consists of 14 residues. After removal of 8 bases from V and 5 bases from J, the junction contained 7 bases not matched to a gene. The CDR3 here is CASDGGGADNEQFF. The CDR3 bases are TGTGCCAGCGATGGCGGGGGGGCCGACAATGAGCAGTTCTTC.

This clonotype was recorded many times. The CDR3 sequence: CASSPHGQGTPNEKLFF. As DNA, the CDR3 is TGCGCCAGCAGCCCCCACGGACAGGGAACGCCTAATGAAAAACTGTTTTTT. This chain connects TRBV5-1 to TRBJ1-4; 8 bases fit TRBD1. After removal of 4 bases from V and 3 bases from J, the junction contained 11 bases not matched to a gene. Germline CDR1 is SGHRS and CDR2 is YFSETQ. The CDR3 loop spans 17 amino acids.

This clonotype was counted many times. Here the CDR3 DNA reads TGTGCCAGCGCCTCTGTCGGGGTACACAATGAGCAGTTCTTC. Its protein is CASASVGVHNEQFF. The chain links TRBV7-2 to TRBJ2-1; the D gene is possibly TRBD2 (5 bases). Germline-derived CDR1 and CDR2 are SGHTA and FQGNSA. The CDR3 extends over 14 amino acids. V lost 8 bases and J 5 bases, leaving 16 bases between the germline ends.

Only a few counts were recorded for this clonotype. The chain uses TRBV7-9 and TRBJ1-6, with D possibly TRBD1 on 5 matching bases. Trimming shortened V by 5 bases and J by 0 bases, and 20 bases separated the two germline ends. This CDR3 has 19 residues. Germline loops: CDR1 SEHNR, CDR2 FQNEAQ (reference sequence). Here the CDR3 reads CASSQPQGAPTSYNSPLHF. The CDR3 coding sequence is TGTGCCAGCAGCCAACCGCAGGGAGCGCCGACCTCCTATAATTCACCCCTCCACTTT. Together with reference TRBV7-9 and TRBJ1-6, the CDR3 gives the full variable domain: DTGVSQNPRHKITKRGQNVTFRCDPISEHNRLYWYRQTLGQGPEFLTYFQNEAQLEKSRLLSDRFSAERPKGSFSTLEIQRTEQGDSAMYLCASSQPQGAPTSYNSPLHFGNGTRLTVT.

The chain has TRBV6-1 and TRBJ1-2; no firm D call. There are 12 residues in the CDR3. Germline V CDR1 and CDR2: MNHNS, SASEGT. Trimming cost V 5 bases and J 4 bases, with 8 bases left between them. This CDR3 reads CASSRSTYGYTF. The CDR3 DNA reads TGTGCCAGCAGTCGAAGTACCTATGGCTACACCTTC.

The chain recombines TRBV11-1 with TRBJ2-7; D is uncertain. Trimming removed 4 bases at V and 9 bases at J, with 16 bases between. CDR1 and CDR2 from the germline V gene are SGHAT and FQDESV (reference sequence). This CDR3 is 13 amino acids long. The DNA of the CDR3 is TGTGCCAGCAGCTCCGTTTTACCATTCGGGCAGTACTTC. It codes for CASSSVLPFGQYF. The complete variable domain, with remaining parts taken from reference TRBV11-1 and TRBJ2-7, reads EAEVAQSPRYKITEKSQAVAFWCDPISGHATLYWYRQILGQGPELLVQFQDESVVDDSQLPKDRFSAERLKGVDSTLKIQPAELGDSAMYLCASSSVLPFGQYFGPGTRLTVT.

This rearrangement joins TRBV5-5 to TRBJ1-1; no definite D call. Germline V CDR1 and CDR2: SGHKS, YYEKEE (reference sequence). The CDR3 runs 14 residues. V was cut by 1 base and J by 4 bases, with 11 bases left in between. The CDR3 DNA is TGTGCCAGCAGCTTGATAGGGTTCGGCACTGAAGCTTTCTTT. Protein: CASSLIGFGTEAFF.

Many counts were recorded for this clonotype. This chain uses TRBV20-1 with TRBJ2-3; 12 bases agree with TRBD2. V lost 5 bases and J lost 6; bases outside the gene matches: 3. The length of the CDR3 is 13 residues. Germline CDR1 is DFQATT and CDR2 is SNEGSKA (reference sequence). The CDR3 here is CSAAGTSGDTQYF. In DNA form, the CDR3 reads TGCAGTGCTGCCGGGACTAGCGGGGATACGCAGTATTTT.

The chain is built from TRBV6-2 or TRBV6-3 and TRBJ1-5; 10 bases match TRBD1. V was clipped by 6 bases and J by 4 bases; unmatched bases: 3. The germline V gene encodes CDR1 MNHEY and CDR2 SVGEGT. The CDR3 spans 14 residues. CDR3 sequence: CASRPGQGNQPQHF. CDR3 coding DNA: TGTGCCAGCAGGCCGGGACAGGGGAATCAGCCCCAGCATTTT.

The rearrangement joins TRBV6-5 to TRBJ2-3; TRBD1 aligns across 7 bases. This CDR3 is built from 17 residues. Trimming took 5 bases from V and 2 from J; bases not matched to a gene: 13. Germline lookup yields CDR1 MNHEY and CDR2 SVGAGI. The CDR3 nucleotides are TGTGCCAGCAGTCCGAGGCCGGGACAGCGTTACACAGATACGCAGTATTTT. Its protein product is CASSPRPGQRYTDTQYF.

The chain carries TRBV7-2 and TRBJ2-3, with D possibly called TRBD1 or TRBD2 (5 bases each). This CDR3 has 14 residues. Germline lookup yields CDR1 SGHTA and CDR2 FQGNSA. V lost 4 bases and J 3 bases, leaving 11 bases between the germline ends. The CDR3 is CASSYGTATDTQYF. The CDR3 bases are TGTGCCAGCAGCTACGGGACCGCGACAGATACGCAGTATTTT.

In its sample, this clonotype was seen many times. This sequence joins TRBV29-1 and TRBJ2-3; TRBD1 agrees at 7 bases. The trim removed 4 bases at V and 4 bases at J, leaving 5 bases unmatched. This CDR3 has 13 residues. Germline V gene data show CDR1 as SQVTM and CDR2 as ANQGSEA. CDR3 region: CSVAAQGADTQYF. The CDR3 DNA follows: TGCAGCGTTGCCGCCCAGGGGGCAGATACGCAGTATTTT.

This clonotype was counted only a few times. The chain joins TRBV7-2 to TRBJ2-2; D gene uncertain. This CDR3 has 15 residues. Germline V lookup: CDR1 SGHTA, CDR2 FQGNSA. V dropped 6 bases and J dropped 7 bases, with 18 bases sitting between them. The CDR3 reads CASSRSGPSSGELFF. The CDR3 DNA sequence: TGTGCCAGCAGTCGGTCCGGGCCCTCCAGCGGGGAGCTGTTTTTT. The variable domain in full, completed from reference TRBV7-2 and TRBJ2-2, reads GAGVSQSPSNKVTEKGKDVELRCDPISGHTALYWYRQSLGQGLEFLIYFQGNSAPDKSGLPSDRFSAERTGGSVSTLTIQRTQQEDSAVYLCASSRSGPSSGELFFGEGSRLTVL.

This clonotype was seen only a few times. The rearrangement links TRBV12-3 or TRBV12-4 to TRBJ2-7; 8 bases are shared with TRBD2. The CDR3 is made up of 15 amino acids. The V gene end was trimmed by 6 bases and the J gene end by 1 base; junction bases not matched to a gene: 8. Written as DNA, the CDR3 is TGTGCCAGCAGCCCCTCGCGGGGGGTGTCCTACGAGCAGTACTTC. This codes for CASSPSRGVSYEQYF.

V is TRBV5-4 and J is TRBJ1-6; D is perhaps TRBD1 (6 bases). The germline CDR1 and CDR2 sequences are SGHNT and YYREEE (reference sequence). The CDR3 runs to 15 residues. V lost 0 bases and J 8 bases, leaving 12 bases between the germline ends. The CDR3 bases are TGTGCCAGCAGCTTGGGTCAGGGGTCGGATTCACCCCTCCACTTT. As protein: CASSLGQGSDSPLHF.

V and J are TRBV6-2 or TRBV6-3 and TRBJ2-7; D may be TRBD2 (6 bases). The CDR3 is 15 amino acids. Deletions cut 6 bases from V and 2 bases from J, with 17 bases between. Germline V gene sequence: CDR1 MNHEY, CDR2 SVGEGT. The chain's CDR3 is CASSSWGGVTYEQYV. In nucleotides, the CDR3 is TGTGCCAGCAGCAGCTGGGGCGGGGTCACCTACGAGCAGTACGTC.

This clonotype was observed a handful of times. The chain joins TRBV4-3 to TRBJ2-5; unclear D gene. Trimming removed 2 bases at V and 4 bases at J, with 17 bases between. This CDR3 is built from 16 residues. The germline CDR1 and CDR2 sequences are LGHNA and YSLEER. In nucleotides, the CDR3 is TGCGCCAGCAGCCAAACCCTTACCTCTGGAAGAGAGACCCAGTACTTC. It is translated as CASSQTLTSGRETQYF.

V and J are TRBV2 and TRBJ2-1; 8 positions match TRBD2. V gave up 4 bases and J gave up 4 bases; unmatched junction bases: 9. Germline CDR1 and CDR2: SNHLY and FYNNEI. This CDR3 has 16 amino acids. CDR3 DNA: TGTGCCAGCAGTGTCATACCAGCGGGGGCATACAATGAGCAGTTCTTC. The encoded protein is CASSVIPAGAYNEQFF.

This clonotype was seen a few times. CDR3 sequence reads: CATKKGGTDTQYF. The CDR3 DNA sequence: TGTGCCACCAAGAAAGGGGGGACAGATACGCAGTATTTT. The chain links TRBV28 to TRBJ2-3, with D perhaps matching TRBD1 or TRBD2 (6 bases each). Trimming removed 10 bases from V and 3 bases from J, with 14 bases in between. The CDR3 is 13 residues long. Germline CDR1 MDHEN, CDR2 SYDVKM.

This clonotype was observed a few times. V gene TRBV7-9 combines with J gene TRBJ2-1; unclear D gene. This CDR3 contains 15 residues. Germline V gene lookup returns CDR1 SEHNR and CDR2 FQNEAQ (reference sequence). V was pared by 1 base and J by 6 bases, with 13 bases between. The CDR3 region is CASSLVSYRLNEQFF. CDR3 coding DNA: TGTGCCAGCAGCTTAGTCTCCTACCGGCTCAATGAGCAGTTCTTC.

This clonotype was recorded many times. The rearrangement joins TRBV5-1 to TRBJ2-5, with D tentatively TRBD1 (5 bases). Germline assignment: CDR1 SGHRS and CDR2 YFSETQ. The CDR3 loop spans 14 amino acids. Trimming stripped 0 bases from V and 2 bases from J, with 8 bases between. The CDR3, as DNA: TGCGCCAGCAGCTTGGCCCCAGGGCAAGAGACCCAGTACTTC. Residues: CASSLAPGQETQYF. Using reference TRBV5-1 and TRBJ2-5 for the parts outside the CDR3, the full variable domain is KAGVTQTPRYLIKTRGQQVTLSCSPISGHRSVSWYQQTPGQGLQFLFEYFSETQRNKGNFPGRFSGRQFSNSRSEMNVSTLELGDSALYLCASSLAPGQETQYFGPGTRLLVL.

This chain joins TRBV10-3 and TRBJ2-3; D unclear. The V gene's germline CDR1 is ENHRY and CDR2 SYGVKD. Deletions cut 6 bases from V and 2 bases from J, with 9 bases between. The CDR3 loop spans 13 amino acids. CDR3 amino acids: CAIRRLYTDTQYF. In DNA, the CDR3 is TGTGCCATCAGAAGACTTTACACAGATACGCAGTATTTT.

This chain uses TRBV7-9 with TRBJ1-1; D is undetermined. Trimming shortened V by 5 bases and J by 3 bases, and 7 bases separated the two germline ends. The V gene's germline CDR1 is SEHNR and CDR2 FQNEAQ (reference sequence). The CDR3 runs 12 residues. CDR3 nucleotide sequence: TGTGCCAGCAGCCACCAGTACACTGAAGCTTTCTTT. It encodes CASSHQYTEAFF.

This clonotype was observed a few times. V gene TRBV20-1 combines with J gene TRBJ2-1, with 12 positions matching TRBD1. Per the germline V gene, CDR1 is DFQATT and CDR2 is SNEGSKA (reference sequence). The CDR3 contains 14 residues. V trimming: 7 bases; J trimming: 10 bases; junction bases outside the gene matches: 11. The CDR3 sequence: CSGAGTGGRGEQFF. For the CDR3, the DNA is TGCAGTGGAGCCGGGACAGGGGGCAGAGGAGAGCAGTTCTTC.

The chain recombines TRBV3-1 with TRBJ2-5; 9 bases fit TRBD1. The germline V gene has CDR1 LGHDT and CDR2 YNNKEL (reference sequence). The CDR3 spans 18 residues. The V and J ends lost 2 bases and 4 bases, in that order; junction bases with no gene match: 14. In DNA form, the CDR3 reads TGTGCCAGCAGCCAACAACCCGGGACAGGGAGGGTTGGAGAGACCCAGTACTTC. Its translation: CASSQQPGTGRVGETQYF.